This T cell receptor beta chain was sequenced in a study of CD8 T cells in ankylosing spondylitis. Study-wide points: In the blood and synovial fluid of reactive arthritis, some motif variants had been previously reported. Apparently characteristic of ankylosing spondylitis blood was a TCR beta motif (about 8 highly homologous variants).

Each CDR3 protein is one row after TCRdb ran MiXCR on the 5' RACE reads. The sample yields under 950,000 distinct CDR3 sequences, 19% seen once. About this clonotype itself: Its antigen is unidentified.

J was trimmed by 6 bases and V by 3 bases; bases with no gene match: 3. Germline V CDR1 and CDR2: DFQATT, SNEGSKA (reference sequence). The CDR3 has 15 amino acids. The sequence was obtained from a male donor with ankylosing spondylitis. V gene TRBV20-1 combines with J gene TRBJ2-1; 15 nucleotides align to TRBD2. Sample: blood, either unsorted or a sorted T cell fraction (not recorded which). CDR3 sequence: CSASGTSGRSNEQFF. CDR3 sequence (DNA): TGCAGTGCTAGTGGGACTAGCGGGAGGTCCAATGAGCAGTTCTTC.